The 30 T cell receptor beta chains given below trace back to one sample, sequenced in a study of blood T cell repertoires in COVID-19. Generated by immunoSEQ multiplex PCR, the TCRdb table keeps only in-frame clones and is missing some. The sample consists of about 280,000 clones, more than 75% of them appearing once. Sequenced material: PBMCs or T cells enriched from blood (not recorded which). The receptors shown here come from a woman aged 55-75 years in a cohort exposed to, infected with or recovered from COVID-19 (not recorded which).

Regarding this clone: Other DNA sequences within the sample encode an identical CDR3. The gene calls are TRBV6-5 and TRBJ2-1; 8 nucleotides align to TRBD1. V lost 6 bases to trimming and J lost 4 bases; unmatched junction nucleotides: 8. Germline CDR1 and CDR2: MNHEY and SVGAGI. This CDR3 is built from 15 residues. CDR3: CASSPRQGTYNEQFF. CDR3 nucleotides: TGTGCCAGCAGCCCCAGACAGGGGACTTACAATGAGCAGTTCTTC.

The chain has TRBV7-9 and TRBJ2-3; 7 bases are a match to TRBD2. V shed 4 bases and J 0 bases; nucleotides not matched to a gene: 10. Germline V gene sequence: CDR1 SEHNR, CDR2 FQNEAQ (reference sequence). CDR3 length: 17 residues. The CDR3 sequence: CASSWPPSSGSTDTQYF. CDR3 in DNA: TGTGCCAGCAGCTGGCCCCCCTCTAGCGGTAGCACAGATACGCAGTATTTT.

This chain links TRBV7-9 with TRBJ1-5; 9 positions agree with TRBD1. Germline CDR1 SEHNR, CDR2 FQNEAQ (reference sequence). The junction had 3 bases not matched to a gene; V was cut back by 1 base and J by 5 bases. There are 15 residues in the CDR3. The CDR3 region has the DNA TGTGCCAGCAGCTTAGGGACAGGGGAGGATCAGCCCCAGCATTTT. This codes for CASSLGTGEDQPQHF.

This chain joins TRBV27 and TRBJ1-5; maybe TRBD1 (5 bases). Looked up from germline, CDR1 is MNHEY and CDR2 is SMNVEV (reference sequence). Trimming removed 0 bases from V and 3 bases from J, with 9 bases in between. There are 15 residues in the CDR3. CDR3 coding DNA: TGTGCCAGCAGTTTATCAAGGGACTACAATCAGCCCCAGCATTTT. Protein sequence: CASSLSRDYNQPQHF.

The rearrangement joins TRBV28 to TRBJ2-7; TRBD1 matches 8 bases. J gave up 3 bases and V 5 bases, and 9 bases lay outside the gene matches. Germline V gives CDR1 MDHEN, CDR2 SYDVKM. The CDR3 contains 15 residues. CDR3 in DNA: TGTGCCAGCAGTCCGACAGGGGCCCTCGTCTACGAGCAGTACTTC. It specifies CASSPTGALVYEQYF. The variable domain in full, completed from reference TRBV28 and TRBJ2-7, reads DVKVTQSSRYLVKRTGEKVFLECVQDMDHENMFWYRQDPGLGLRLIYFSYDVKMKEKGDIPEGYSVSREKKERFSLILESASTNQTSMYLCASSPTGALVYEQYFGPGTRLTVT.

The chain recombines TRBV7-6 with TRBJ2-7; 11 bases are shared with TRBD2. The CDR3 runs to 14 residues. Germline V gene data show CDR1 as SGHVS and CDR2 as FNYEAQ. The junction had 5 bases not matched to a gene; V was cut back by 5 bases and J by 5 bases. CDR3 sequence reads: CASSPTSGSHEQYF. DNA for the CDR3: TGTGCCAGCAGCCCAACTAGCGGGAGCCACGAGCAGTACTTC. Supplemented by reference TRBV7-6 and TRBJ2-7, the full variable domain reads GAGVSQSPRYKVTKRGQDVALRCDPISGHVSLYWYRQALGQGPEFLTYFNYEAQQDKSGLPNDRFSAERPEGSISTLTIQRTEQRDSAMYRCASSPTSGSHEQYFGPGTRLTVT.

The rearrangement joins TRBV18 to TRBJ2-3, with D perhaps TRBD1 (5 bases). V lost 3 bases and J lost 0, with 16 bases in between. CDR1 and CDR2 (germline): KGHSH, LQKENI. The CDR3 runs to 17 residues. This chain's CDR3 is CASSPDKDRTSTDTQYF. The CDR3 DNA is TGTGCCAGCTCACCGGACAAGGACCGAACTAGCACAGATACGCAGTATTTT.

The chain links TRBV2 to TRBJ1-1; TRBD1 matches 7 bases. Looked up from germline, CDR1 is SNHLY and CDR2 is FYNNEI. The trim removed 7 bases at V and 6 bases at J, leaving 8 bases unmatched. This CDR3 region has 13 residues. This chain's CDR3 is CASKADRVAEAFF. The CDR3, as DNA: TGTGCCAGCAAGGCCGACAGGGTCGCTGAAGCTTTCTTT.

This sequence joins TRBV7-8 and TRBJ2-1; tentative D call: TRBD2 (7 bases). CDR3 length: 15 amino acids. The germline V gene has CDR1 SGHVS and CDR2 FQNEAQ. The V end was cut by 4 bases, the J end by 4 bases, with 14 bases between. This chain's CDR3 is CASSSAGARYNEQFF. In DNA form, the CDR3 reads TGTGCCAGCAGCTCTGCGGGGGCTAGGTACAATGAGCAGTTCTTC.

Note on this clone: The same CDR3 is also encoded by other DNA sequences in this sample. The chain's CDR3 is CASSPPGSSYEQYF. CDR3 nucleotides: TGTGCCAGCTCACCACCGGGGAGCTCCTACGAGCAGTACTTC. The chain combines TRBV18 with TRBJ2-7, with a possible D match to TRBD2 (5 bases). The germline V gene encodes CDR1 KGHSH and CDR2 LQKENI. V shed 0 bases and J shed 0 bases, with 6 bases lying between them. CDR3 length: 14 residues.

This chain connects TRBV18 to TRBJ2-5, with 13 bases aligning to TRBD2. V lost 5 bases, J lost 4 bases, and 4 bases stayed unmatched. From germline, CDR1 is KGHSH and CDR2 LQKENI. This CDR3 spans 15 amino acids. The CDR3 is CASSAGTSGIETQYF. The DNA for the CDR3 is TGTGCCAGCTCAGCCGGGACTAGCGGGATAGAGACCCAGTACTTC.

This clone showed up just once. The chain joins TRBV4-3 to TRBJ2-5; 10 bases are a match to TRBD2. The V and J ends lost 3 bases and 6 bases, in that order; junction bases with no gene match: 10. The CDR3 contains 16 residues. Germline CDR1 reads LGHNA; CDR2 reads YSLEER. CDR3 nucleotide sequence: TGCGCCAGCAGCCAGGCCGGGACTAGCGACGTGCAGACCCAGTACTTC. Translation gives CASSQAGTSDVQTQYF.

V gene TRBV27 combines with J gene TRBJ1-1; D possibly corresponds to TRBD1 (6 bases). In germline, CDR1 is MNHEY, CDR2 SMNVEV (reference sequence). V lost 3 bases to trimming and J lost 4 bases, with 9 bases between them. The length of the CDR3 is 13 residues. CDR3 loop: CASSFRGPTEAFF. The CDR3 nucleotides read TGTGCCAGCAGTTTCAGGGGCCCCACTGAAGCTTTCTTT.

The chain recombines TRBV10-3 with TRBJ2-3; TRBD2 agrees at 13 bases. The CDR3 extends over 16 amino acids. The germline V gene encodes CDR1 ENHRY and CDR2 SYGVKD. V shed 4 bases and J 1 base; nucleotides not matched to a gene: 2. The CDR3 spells CAISAGTSGGTDTQYF. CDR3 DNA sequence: TGTGCCATCAGTGCCGGGACTAGCGGGGGCACAGATACGCAGTATTTT.

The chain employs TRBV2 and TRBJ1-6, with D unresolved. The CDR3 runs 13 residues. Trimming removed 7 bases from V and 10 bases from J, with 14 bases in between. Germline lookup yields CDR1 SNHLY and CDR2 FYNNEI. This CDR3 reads CASITDEVSPLHF. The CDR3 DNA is TGTGCCAGCATAACAGATGAAGTATCACCCCTCCACTTT. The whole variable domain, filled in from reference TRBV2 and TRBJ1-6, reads EPEVTQTPSHQVTQMGQEVILRCVPISNHLYFYWYRQILGQKVEFLVSFYNNEISEKSEIFDDQFSVERPDGSNFTLKIRSTKLEDSAMYFCASITDEVSPLHFGNGTRLTVT.

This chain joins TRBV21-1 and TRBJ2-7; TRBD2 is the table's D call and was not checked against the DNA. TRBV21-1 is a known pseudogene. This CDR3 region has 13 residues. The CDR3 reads CASSKGRAYEQYF. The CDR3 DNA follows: TGTGCCAGCAGCAAGGGGAGAGCCTACGAGCAGTACTTC.

The CDR3, as DNA: TGTGCCAGCAGCCAAGATCTTTGGGGGGTCTACTATGGCTACACCTTC. Translated, it gives CASSQDLWGVYYGYTF. This sequence joins TRBV3-1 (or the pseudogene TRBV3-2) and TRBJ1-2; a possible D gene is TRBD1 (5 bases). V was shortened by 0 bases and J by 3 bases, with 14 bases between the two germline ends. The CDR3 is made up of 16 amino acids. The germline gives CDR1 LGHDT, CDR2 YNNKEL (reference sequence).

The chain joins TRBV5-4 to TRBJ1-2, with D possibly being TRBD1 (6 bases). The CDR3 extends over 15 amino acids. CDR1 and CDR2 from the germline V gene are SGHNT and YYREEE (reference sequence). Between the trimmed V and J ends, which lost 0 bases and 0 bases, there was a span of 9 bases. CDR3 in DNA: TGTGCCAGCAGCTTGGTAGACAGGCCTAACTATGGCTACACCTTC. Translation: CASSLVDRPNYGYTF.

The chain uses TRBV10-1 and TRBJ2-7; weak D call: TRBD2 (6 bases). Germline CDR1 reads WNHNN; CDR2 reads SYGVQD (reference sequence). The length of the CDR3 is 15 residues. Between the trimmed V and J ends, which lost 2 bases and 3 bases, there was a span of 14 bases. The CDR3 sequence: CASSEQTGGNYEQYF. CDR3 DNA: TGCGCCAGCAGTGAGCAAACCGGGGGAAACTACGAGCAGTACTTC.

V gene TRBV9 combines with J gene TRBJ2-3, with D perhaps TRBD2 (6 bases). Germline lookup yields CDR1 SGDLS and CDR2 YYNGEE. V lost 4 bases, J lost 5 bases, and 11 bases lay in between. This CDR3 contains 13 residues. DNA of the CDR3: TGTGCCAGCAGCCTCGGAGGGGAAGATACGCAGTATTTT. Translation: CASSLGGEDTQYF.

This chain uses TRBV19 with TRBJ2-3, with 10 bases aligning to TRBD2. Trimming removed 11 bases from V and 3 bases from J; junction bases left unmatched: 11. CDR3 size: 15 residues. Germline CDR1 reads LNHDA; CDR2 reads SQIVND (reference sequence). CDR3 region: CAARPSGSGTDTQYF. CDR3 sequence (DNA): TGTGCCGCAAGACCTAGCGGGAGCGGGACAGATACGCAGTATTTT.

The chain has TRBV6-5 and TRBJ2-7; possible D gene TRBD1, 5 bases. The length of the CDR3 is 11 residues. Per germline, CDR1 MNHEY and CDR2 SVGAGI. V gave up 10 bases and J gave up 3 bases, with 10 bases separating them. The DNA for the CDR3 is TGTGCCACCGGACATCTCTACGAGCAGTACTTC. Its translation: CATGHLYEQYF.

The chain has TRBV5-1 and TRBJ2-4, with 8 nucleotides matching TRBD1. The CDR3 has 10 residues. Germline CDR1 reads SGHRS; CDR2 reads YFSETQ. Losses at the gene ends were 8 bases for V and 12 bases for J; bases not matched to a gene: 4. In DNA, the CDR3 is TGCGCCAGAGGGGACAGGAGTCAGTACTTC. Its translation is CARGDRSQYF.

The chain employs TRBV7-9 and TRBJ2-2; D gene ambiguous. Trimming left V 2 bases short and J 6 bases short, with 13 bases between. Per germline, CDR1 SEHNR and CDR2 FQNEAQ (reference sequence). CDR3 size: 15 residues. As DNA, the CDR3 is TGTGCCAGCAGCTTAATGGCCCAGATCCCCGGGGAGCTGTTTTTT. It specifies CASSLMAQIPGELFF.

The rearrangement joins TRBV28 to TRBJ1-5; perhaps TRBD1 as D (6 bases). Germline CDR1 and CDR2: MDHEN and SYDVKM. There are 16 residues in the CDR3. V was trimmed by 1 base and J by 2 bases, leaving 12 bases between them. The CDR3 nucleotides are TGTGCCAGCAGTTTATTCAGGGGATGGGGCAATCAGCCCCAGCATTTT. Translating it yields CASSLFRGWGNQPQHF.

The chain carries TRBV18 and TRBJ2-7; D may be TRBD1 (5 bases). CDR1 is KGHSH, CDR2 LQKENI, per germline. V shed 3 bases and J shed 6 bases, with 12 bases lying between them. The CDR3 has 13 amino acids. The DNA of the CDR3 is TGTGCCAGCTCACCTACCCAGGGTGTCGAGCAGTACTTC. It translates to CASSPTQGVEQYF.

CDR3 sequence reads: CASSEGRGGGNTIYF. The CDR3 DNA is TGTGCCAGCAGTGAAGGACGGGGAGGTGGAAACACCATATATTTT. The rearrangement joins TRBV2 to TRBJ1-3; D not resolved. The CDR3 loop spans 15 amino acids. Trimming stripped 1 base from V and 3 bases from J, with 10 bases between. The germline CDR1 and CDR2 sequences are SNHLY and FYNNEI. The full variable domain, its missing parts supplied by reference TRBV2 and TRBJ1-3, is EPEVTQTPSHQVTQMGQEVILRCVPISNHLYFYWYRQILGQKVEFLVSFYNNEISEKSEIFDDQFSVERPDGSNFTLKIRSTKLEDSAMYFCASSEGRGGGNTIYFGEGSWLTVV.

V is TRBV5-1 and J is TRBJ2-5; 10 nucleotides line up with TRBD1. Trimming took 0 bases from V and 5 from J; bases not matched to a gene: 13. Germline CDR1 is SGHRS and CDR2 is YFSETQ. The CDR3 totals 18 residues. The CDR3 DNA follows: TGCGCCAGCAGCTTGGGGTTCAGGACAGGGGGGATAAACGAGACCCAGTACTTC. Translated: CASSLGFRTGGINETQYF.

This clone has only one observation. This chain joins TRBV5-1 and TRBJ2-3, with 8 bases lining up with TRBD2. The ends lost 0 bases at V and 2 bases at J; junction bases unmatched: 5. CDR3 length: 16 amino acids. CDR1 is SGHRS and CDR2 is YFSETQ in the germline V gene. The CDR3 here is CASSLGSGGITDTQYF. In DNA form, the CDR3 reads TGCGCCAGCAGCTTGGGGTCGGGAGGGATCACAGATACGCAGTATTTT.

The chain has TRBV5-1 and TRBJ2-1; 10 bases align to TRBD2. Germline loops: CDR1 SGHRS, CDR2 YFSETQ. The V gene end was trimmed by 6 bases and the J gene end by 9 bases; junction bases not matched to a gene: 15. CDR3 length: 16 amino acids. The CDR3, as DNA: TGCGCCAGCACCCTTGGTGGTTTAGCGGGAGGCACTGAGCAGTTCTTC. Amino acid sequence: CASTLGGLAGGTEQFF.